These T cell receptor beta chains were read from a single sample in a study of beta chain features in type 1 diabetes. Clones were read by immunoSEQ multiplex PCR, and TCRdb kept only the in-frame ones, dropping some. Among 500,000 to 800,000 clones, 9.5% to 15% were seen once, and the ten largest hold around 0.12%. The sample was naive CD4+ T cells from blood. All receptors derive from a young man with type 1 diabetes. CDR3s include the opening cysteine and the closing phenylalanine or tryptophan. Fields, in order: V gene, clone size, J gene, D gene, CDR3 protein, CDR3 DNA. The D gene is left open where the match is weak. A row's size may be missing; if present it is once, few, many or a size class.

>TRBV5-1|-|TRBJ2-7|TRBD1
CASSWTGQSYEQYF
TGCGCCAGCAGCTGGACAGGGCAGTCCTACGAGCAGTACTTC
>TRBV7-9|few|TRBJ2-3|-
CASSLDRRQRATDTQYF
TGTGCCAGCAGCTTAGATCGGCGGCAAAGGGCAACAGATACGCAGTATTTT
>TRBV6-5|-|TRBJ2-7|-
CASSYRQGFSEQYF
TGTGCCAGCAGTTATCGTCAGGGATTCTCCGAGCAGTACTTC
>TRBV9|few|TRBJ2-1|TRBD1
CASSSGTGNNEQFF
TGTGCCAGCAGCTCTGGGACAGGAAACAATGAGCAGTTCTTC
>TRBV7-2|few|TRBJ1-6|-
CASSLNTAYNSPLHF
TGTGCCAGCAGCTTAAATACAGCCTATAATTCACCCCTCCACTTT
>TRBV6-5|-|TRBJ1-4|-
CASVPGGHEKLFF
TGTGCCAGTGTTCCGGGCGGCCATGAAAAACTGTTTTTT
>TRBV4-3|few|TRBJ1-6|-
CASSQDVGKSSYNSPLHF
TGCGCCAGCAGCCAAGATGTTGGCAAGAGCTCCTATAATTCACCCCTCCACTTT
>TRBV7-2|-|TRBJ1-5|TRBD1
CASSSAGGNNQPQHF
TGTGCCAGCAGCTCCGCAGGGGGTAACAATCAGCCCCAGCATTTT
>TRBV5-1|few|TRBJ1-6|-
CASREEVDSPLHF
TGCGCCAGCAGGGAGGAGGTGGATTCACCCCTCCACTTT
>TRBV11-3|few|TRBJ2-7|TRBD1
CASSRDSYTSYEQYF
TGTGCCAGCAGTCGGGACAGCTACACCTCCTACGAGCAGTACTTC
>TRBV30|-|TRBJ2-2|-
CAWTRGVNTGELFF
TGTGCCTGGACGCGCGGTGTGAACACCGGGGAGCTGTTTTTT
>TRBV18|few|TRBJ2-2|TRBD1
CASSPPVTGGDGELFF
TGTGCCAGCTCACCACCAGTGACAGGGGGCGACGGGGAGCTGTTTTTT
>TRBV5-4|few|TRBJ1-6|-
CASSSTDNSPLHF
TGTGCCAGCAGCTCCACTGATAATTCACCCCTCCACTTT
>TRBV18|-|TRBJ2-2|-
CASSPPSTGELFF
TGTGCCAGCTCACCACCTTCGACCGGGGAGCTGTTTTTT
>TRBV30|-|TRBJ1-2|-
CAWSVSGGYTF
TGTGCCTGGAGTGTGAGCGGTGGCTACACCTTC
>TRBV5-1|-|TRBJ2-7|TRBD2
CASSLGLAGDRGHF
TGCGCCAGCAGCCTGGGACTAGCGGGAGATCGAGGGCACTTC
>TRBV5-1|few|TRBJ1-2|TRBD1
CASRRDRGNYGYTF
TGCGCCAGCCGAAGGGACAGGGGTAACTATGGCTACACCTTC
>TRBV21-1|few|TRBJ2-3|-
CASSKVQEPGPPHLDTQYF
TGTGCCAGCAGCAAAGTCCAGGAACCGGGGCCCCCTCATTTGGATACGCAGTATTTT
>TRBV29-1|few|TRBJ2-3|-
CSVDKGTDTQYF
TGCAGCGTTGACAAGGGGACAGATACGCAGTATTTT
>TRBV10-2|-|TRBJ1-1|TRBD1
CATLRGVPSSEAFF
TGCGCCACCCTCAGGGGGGTGCCCAGCTCTGAAGCTTTCTTT
>TRBV10-3|-|TRBJ2-7|TRBD1
CATGTGEWYEQYF
TGTGCCACCGGGACAGGGGAATGGTACGAGCAGTACTTC
>TRBV18|-|TRBJ2-6|-
CASSPDRASGANVLTF
TGTGCCAGCTCACCCGACAGAGCCTCTGGGGCCAACGTCCTGACTTTC
>TRBV10-3|-|TRBJ1-2|TRBD1
CAISDPLGGARTGGGLYGYTF
TGTGCCATCAGTGACCCGCTCGGAGGGGCGAGGACAGGGGGCGGGTTATATGGCTACACCTTC
>TRBV7-6|few|TRBJ2-2|-
CASSLVSGANTGELFF
TGTGCCAGCAGCTTAGTGTCAGGGGCGAACACCGGGGAGCTGTTTTTT
>TRBV7-8|few|TRBJ2-3|-
CASSLAATGGDTQYF
TGTGCCAGCAGCTTAGCGGCGACTGGCGGGGATACGCAGTATTTT
>TRBV6-5|-|TRBJ1-1|TRBD1
CASSSYRGTEAFF
TGTGCCAGCAGTTCCTACAGGGGTACTGAAGCTTTCTTT
>TRBV7-3|-|TRBJ2-1|-
CASSLDGGEQFF
TGTGCCAGCAGCTTAGATGGGGGTGAGCAGTTCTTC
>TRBV7-2|few|TRBJ2-2|TRBD1
CASSLFRDRAAGELFF
TGTGCCAGCAGCTTATTCCGGGACAGGGCCGCCGGGGAGCTGTTTTTT
>TRBV6-5|few|TRBJ1-2|TRBD1
CASSYSGTANYGYTF
TGTGCCAGCAGTTACTCGGGGACAGCTAACTATGGCTACACCTTC
>TRBV27|-|TRBJ1-6|-
CASSAGRTDNSPLHF
TGTGCCAGCAGTGCGGGGCGGACCGATAATTCACCCCTCCACTTT
>TRBV5-1|-|TRBJ2-3|TRBD1
CASSLGSGTGGTDTQYF
TGCGCCAGCAGCCTGGGTTCCGGGACAGGGGGAACAGATACGCAGTATTTT
>TRBV4-3|few|TRBJ2-7|-
CASSQTGEVYEQYF
TGCGCCAGCAGCCAAACAGGGGAGGTCTACGAGCAGTACTTC
>TRBV5-1|few|TRBJ1-1|-
CASSLQSNTEAFF
TGCGCCAGCAGCTTACAGAGCAACACTGAAGCTTTCTTT
>TRBV28|few|TRBJ2-2|TRBD1
CASSSSDRDTGELFF
TGTGCCAGCAGTTCCTCTGACAGGGACACCGGGGAGCTGTTTTTT
>TRBV6-5|few|TRBJ1-2|-
CASSYAGLANYGYTF
TGTGCCAGCAGTTACGCAGGACTAGCTAACTATGGCTACACCTTC
>TRBV7-2|few|TRBJ2-5|-
CASPAGKPPHAGGETQYF
TGTGCCAGCCCAGCTGGGAAGCCCCCGCACGCTGGGGGAGAGACCCAGTACTTC
>TRBV7-9|few|TRBJ2-7|TRBD1
CASSPPQGGDYEQYF
TGTGCCAGCAGCCCCCCACAGGGGGGAGACTACGAGCAGTACTTC
>TRBV9|-|TRBJ1-2|-
CASSVGRAGGYTF
TGTGCCAGCAGCGTAGGAAGGGCGGGTGGCTACACCTTC
>TRBV7-8|-|TRBJ2-1|-
CASTISAGYSYNEQFF
TGTGCCAGCACCATATCAGCGGGCTACTCCTACAATGAGCAGTTCTTC
>TRBV6-6|few|TRBJ2-7|TRBD1
CAYSERGTGGTYEQYF
TGTGCCTATTCCGAACGGGGGACAGGGGGAACCTACGAGCAGTACTTC
>TRBV29-1|-|TRBJ2-5|-
CSVDRGATQYF
TGCAGCGTTGACAGGGGGGCTACCCAGTACTTC
>TRBV2|-|TRBJ1-3|-
CASRSTGTGNTIYF
TGTGCCAGCAGGTCCACAGGGACGGGAAACACCATATATTTT
>TRBV28|-|TRBJ2-5|TRBD2
CASSLGGTSGAKVETQYF
TGTGCCAGCAGTTTAGGTGGGACTAGCGGGGCCAAGGTTGAGACCCAGTACTTC
>TRBV7-9|few|TRBJ2-3|-
CASSLRGEDTQYF
TGTGCCAGCAGCTTAAGGGGAGAAGATACGCAGTATTTT
>TRBV27|-|TRBJ2-5|TRBD1
CASSISNRGPRETQYF
TGTGCCAGCAGTATTTCAAACAGGGGGCCTAGGGAGACCCAGTACTTC
>TRBV29-1|few|TRBJ2-7|TRBD2
CSYSGGPREQYF
TGCAGCTATTCGGGAGGGCCGCGGGAGCAGTACTTC
>TRBV7-9|few|TRBJ2-3|TRBD1
CASSTGVGTDTQYF
TGTGCCAGCAGCACAGGGGTAGGCACAGATACGCAGTATTTT
>TRBV7-9|-|TRBJ1-6|-
CASSDRGQDNSPLHF
TGTGCCAGCAGCGACCGGGGCCAAGATAATTCACCCCTCCACTTT